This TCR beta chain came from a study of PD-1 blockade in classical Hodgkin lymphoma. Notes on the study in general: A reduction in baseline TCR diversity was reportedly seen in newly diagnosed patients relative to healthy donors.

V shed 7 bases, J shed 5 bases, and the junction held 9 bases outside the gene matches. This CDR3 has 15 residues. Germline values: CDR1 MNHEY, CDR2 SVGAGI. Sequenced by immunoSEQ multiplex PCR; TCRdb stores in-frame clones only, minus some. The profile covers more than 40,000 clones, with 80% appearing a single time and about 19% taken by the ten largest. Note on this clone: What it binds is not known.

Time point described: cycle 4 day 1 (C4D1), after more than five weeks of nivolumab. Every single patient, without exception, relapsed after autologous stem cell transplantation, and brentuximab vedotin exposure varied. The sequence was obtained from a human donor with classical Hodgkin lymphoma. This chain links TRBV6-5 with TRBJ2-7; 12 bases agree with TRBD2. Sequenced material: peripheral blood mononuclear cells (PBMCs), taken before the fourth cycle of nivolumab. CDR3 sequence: CASKTTSGGKDEQYF. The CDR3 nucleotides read TGTGCCAGCAAGACGACTAGCGGGGGAAAAGACGAGCAGTACTTC.